One and the same sample provided the 3 T cell receptor beta chains below, sequenced in a study of identical twins. TCRdb recomputed calls from the 5' RACE reads with MiXCR, one row per CDR3 protein. The sample consists of more than 400,000 distinct CDR3 sequences, around 15% of them appearing once. The same sample was also studied in work on yellow fever vaccine responses in identical twins.

The specimen was CD4+ T cells sorted from blood. Source of these receptors: a woman aged 18-29 years in good health.

The rearrangement joins TRBV5-1 to TRBJ2-1; the match to TRBD2 covers 15 bases. CDR1 is SGHRS, CDR2 YFSETQ, per germline. V lost 0 bases and J lost 0; bases outside the gene matches: 10. The CDR3 covers 21 residues. The CDR3 sequence is CASSLAGLAGGQISSYNEQFF. The CDR3 DNA reads as TGCGCCAGCAGCTTGGCGGGACTAGCGGGGGGCCAGATCAGCTCCTACAATGAGCAGTTCTTC.

To note about this clonotype: At one of its ends the junction is not consistent with the germline gene, which may arise from a read error. The CDR3 DNA follows: TGTGCCAGCAGCCTCGGGGGAGGGCCCCAAGAGACCCATTACTTC. Encoded protein: CASSLGGGPQETHYF. The V and J genes are TRBV3-1 and TRBJ2-5, with 7 positions matching TRBD2. CDR3 length equals 15 residues. Per the germline V gene, CDR1 is LGHDT and CDR2 is YNNKEL (reference sequence).

The gene calls are TRBV6-1 and TRBJ2-3, with D perhaps being TRBD1 or TRBD2 (5 bases each). This CDR3 region has 15 residues. V lost 5 bases and J lost 1, with 13 bases in between. Per germline, CDR1 MNHNS and CDR2 SASEGT. CDR3 region: CASSRGTAGTDTQYF. Here the CDR3 DNA reads TGTGCCAGCAGTCGAGGGACCGCAGGCACAGATACGCAGTATTTT.